This T cell receptor (beta chain) came from a study of CD8 T cells in Susac syndrome. TCR beta was sequenced from blood CD8+ and CD4+ T cells. In contrast to the negatively isolated CD8+ and CD4+ T cells, TEMRA cells were FACS-enriched. Trimming pared 5 bases from V and 1 base from J, leaving 11 bases between. The CDR3 loop spans 14 amino acids. Germline V gene lookup returns CDR1 SGHAT and CDR2 FQDESV (reference sequence). RNA amounts of roughly 0.5 to 1 ug underwent reverse transcription with random hexamers. By means of immunoSEQ multiplex PCR, TCR beta CDR3 spanning 54 Vbeta and 13 Jbeta underwent amplification. TCRdb analysed the immunoSEQ multiplex PCR reads with MiXCR anew, one entry per CDR3 protein. The table has about 120,000 distinct CDR3 sequences, 94% seen once. Study observations and caveats: The TCR sequencing and HLA analysis in the study involved a relatively small number of individuals, as the study acknowledged.

Comments on this clonotype: Its antigen remains unidentified.

The receptor's source is a human donor in good health. Sequenced sample: CD4+ T cells from PBMCs. The rearrangement uses TRBV11-1 and TRBJ1-1; D might be TRBD1 (5 bases). The CDR3 loop is CASSPDGANTEAFF. CDR3 DNA: TGTGCCAGCAGCCCAGATGGGGCGAACACTGAAGCTTTCTTT.